The entry that follows covers one T cell receptor (beta chain) sequence. What it binds is not known. This specimen comes from a study of blood T cells in healthy people across ages. Findings and limits, study-wide: Leaving the PBMCs unsorted stopped any conclusive comparison of naive versus antigen-experienced cells.

Germline V lookup: CDR1 MGHRA, CDR2 YSYEKL. The CDR3 sequence is 16 residues long. Trimming removed 4 bases from V and 5 bases from J, with 20 bases in between. Sample-barcoded 5' priming and a J-beta primer mix drove a second PCR of 7 to 11 cycles. The template-switch adaptor, which had 12 random nucleotides, put a tag on each cDNA molecule. MiXCR, run by TCRdb on the 5' RACE reads, gives a single entry per CDR3 protein. The sample carries 550,000 to 750,000 distinct CDR3 sequences, about 21% recorded once. The sequencing input was blood. This TCR derives from a man in his sixties or seventies in good health. V usage is TRBV4-1 and J usage is TRBJ2-5; the D gene is possibly TRBD2 (6 bases). CDR3 nucleotides: TGCGCCAGCAGCCGCAGTATAGCGGCCTTGAGGGAGACCCAGTACTTC. Protein product: CASSRSIAALRETQYF.